The 13 T cell receptor beta chains in this list originate from one sample, sequenced in a study of blood T cell repertoires in COVID-19. TCRdb's table, derived via immunoSEQ multiplex PCR, lists solely in-frame clones and lacks some. The data show approximately 250,000 clones, 85% to 90% seen once. The sequenced sample was peripheral blood. The receptors shown here come from a man aged 18 to 30 with active or convalescent COVID-19.

The rearrangement joins TRBV6-5 to TRBJ2-3; perhaps TRBD1 as D (6 bases). The CDR3 sequence is 15 residues long. CDR1 and CDR2 (germline): MNHEY, SVGAGI. V was cut by 6 bases and J by 6 bases, with 19 bases left in between. The CDR3 is CASRMDRQARDTQYF. DNA for the CDR3: TGTGCCAGCAGAATGGACAGACAGGCAAGGGATACGCAGTATTTT.

The rearrangement joins TRBV5-1 to TRBJ1-1, with 7 bases aligning to TRBD1. CDR3 size: 16 residues. Germline V lookup: CDR1 SGHRS, CDR2 YFSETQ. J lost 0 bases, V lost 4 bases, and 9 bases had no gene match. The CDR3 DNA is TGCGCCAGCAGCCAAATCGGGACAGCCATGAACACTGAAGCTTTCTTT. As protein: CASSQIGTAMNTEAFF.

The rearrangement uses TRBV30 and TRBJ2-3; 10 bases map to TRBD2. The CDR3 runs 15 residues. Germline V gene data show CDR1 as GTSNPN and CDR2 as SVGIG (reference sequence). The ends lost 3 bases at V and 4 bases at J; junction bases unmatched: 7. CDR3 protein: CAWSHPSGSADTQYF. Written as DNA, the CDR3 is TGTGCCTGGAGCCACCCTAGCGGGAGCGCAGATACGCAGTATTTT.

The sample holds one count of this clone. The V gene is TRBV9, the J gene TRBJ1-2; D is perhaps TRBD1 (5 bases). The CDR3 runs 16 residues. CDR1 SGDLS and CDR2 YYNGEE come from the germline V gene. Trimming cost V 4 bases and J 3 bases, with 19 bases left between them. In DNA form, the CDR3 reads TGTGCCAGCAGCCCAAGAGAGGGAGGGGCGGACTATGGCTACACCTTC. Its protein is CASSPREGGADYGYTF. The full variable domain, with the rest looked up from reference TRBV9 and TRBJ1-2, is DSGVTQTPKHLITATGQRVTLRCSPRSGDLSVYWYQQSLDQGLQFLIQYYNGEERAKGNILERFSAQQFPDLHSELNLSSLELGDSALYFCASSPREGGADYGYTFGSGTRLTVV.

The chain couples TRBV9 to TRBJ1-3; D possibly corresponds to TRBD1 (5 bases). Trimming cost V 4 bases and J 4 bases, with 6 bases left between them. This CDR3 region has 12 residues. Germline V gene sequence: CDR1 SGDLS, CDR2 YYNGEE. This CDR3 is CASSRQGNTIYF. Written as DNA, the CDR3 is TGTGCCAGCAGCAGACAGGGAAACACCATATATTTT.

The chain couples TRBV7-2 to TRBJ1-5; 8 bases line up with TRBD1. The CDR3 extends over 14 amino acids. V was clipped by 5 bases and J by 7 bases; unmatched bases: 7. From germline, CDR1 is SGHTA and CDR2 FQGNSA. CDR3 sequence: CASSQQGGSQPQHF. The CDR3 nucleotides read TGTGCCAGCAGCCAACAGGGGGGCAGCCAGCCCCAGCATTTT.

This chain connects TRBV30 to TRBJ1-6, with 7 bases aligning to TRBD1. Trimming removed 3 bases from V and 9 bases from J; junction bases left unmatched: 8. The CDR3 contains 14 residues. Germline CDR1 and CDR2: GTSNPN and SVGIG (reference sequence). CDR3 DNA: TGTGCCTGGAGGACTAGGGACAGATCTTCACCCCTCCACTTT. Translation gives CAWRTRDRSSPLHF.

This clone was counted a few times. The chain joins TRBV7-9 to TRBJ1-4; possibly TRBD1 for D (5 bases). The CDR3 covers 13 residues. The V end lost 5 bases, the J end lost 10 bases, and 14 bases lay between the germline ends. Germline values: CDR1 SEHNR, CDR2 FQNEAQ (reference sequence). CDR3 protein: CASSAMLGGKLFF. CDR3 in DNA: TGTGCCAGCAGCGCCATGTTGGGGGGAAAACTGTTTTTT.

The V gene is TRBV28, the J gene TRBJ2-1; no clear D. The CDR3 has 14 residues. Trimming removed 7 bases from V and 8 bases from J, with 18 bases in between. CDR1 and CDR2 from the germline V gene are MDHEN and SYDVKM. CDR3 residues: CASNSVQASDEQFF. In DNA form, the CDR3 reads TGTGCCAGCAATTCGGTTCAGGCATCCGATGAGCAGTTCTTC.

The chain joins TRBV29-1 to TRBJ1-1; 8 nucleotides align to TRBD1. Germline V gene sequence: CDR1 SQVTM, CDR2 ANQGSEA. The CDR3 contains 15 residues. With V trimmed by 4 bases and J by 1 base, 8 bases remained unmatched. CDR3 nucleotides: TGCAGCGTTGGTTCCGGGACAGGTACGAACACTGAAGCTTTCTTT. It translates to CSVGSGTGTNTEAFF.

The J gene is TRBJ2-3, the V gene TRBV5-1; D possibly corresponds to TRBD2 (7 bases). Trimming removed 4 bases at V and 1 base at J, with 13 bases between. Germline V gene sequence: CDR1 SGHRS, CDR2 YFSETQ. There are 15 residues in the CDR3. In DNA, the CDR3 is TGCGCCAGCAGCGGCCGGGGGGCCCGCACAGATACGCAGTATTTT. The encoded protein is CASSGRGARTDTQYF.

The rearrangement links TRBV21-1 to TRBJ1-6; the table's D call, TRBD1, was not checked against the DNA. TRBV21-1 has pseudogene status. The CDR3 totals 16 residues. CDR3 sequence: CASSKVDRGGNSPLHF. The CDR3 DNA is TGTGCCAGCAGCAAAGTGGACAGGGGTGGGAATTCACCCCTCCACTTT.

This CDR3 reads CASSQDRVRGWREQYF. The CDR3 nucleotides are TGTGCCAGCAGCCAAGACAGGGTAAGGGGCTGGCGCGAGCAGTACTTC. The V gene is TRBV3-1 (or the pseudogene TRBV3-2), the J gene TRBJ2-7; perhaps TRBD1 as D (5 bases). The germline gives CDR1 LGHDT, CDR2 YNNKEL (reference sequence). CDR3 length: 16 residues. The V end lost 0 bases, the J end lost 6 bases, and 18 bases lay between the germline ends.